This TCR beta chain is from a study of T cell repertoires in cytomegalovirus infection. Whole-study results and caveats: HLA-C-restricted CMV-specific TCR beta clonotypes prevailed in the ex vivo response.

The CDR3 has 15 residues. V dropped 0 bases and J dropped 8 bases, with 14 bases sitting between them. CDR1 is SGHTA and CDR2 is FQGNSA in the germline V gene. From the reads, TCRdb called clonotypes with MiXCR, one entry per CDR3 protein. The sample holds fewer than 350,000 distinct CDR3 sequences, under 20% seen once. This clonotype was seen at least ten times. The target antigen is unknown. The sequenced material came from PBMCs. The chain recombines TRBV7-2 with TRBJ1-5, with D tentatively TRBD1 (6 bases). The receptor comes from a human donor in good health (CMV status not recorded). Some clones in this sample may be carry-over from other donors' samples. CDR3 loop: CASSLAGWGREPQHF. For the CDR3, the DNA is TGTGCCAGCAGCTTAGCGGGGTGGGGGCGCGAGCCCCAGCATTTT.